The rows below give T cell receptor beta chains drawn from one sample of a study of blood T cell repertoires in COVID-19. This table comes from immunoSEQ multiplex PCR, and its TCRdb copy is limited to in-frame clones, with some not included. The table includes fewer than 50,000 clones, roughly three quarters detected once. Sequencing was carried out using peripheral blood. Receptors originate from a man between 70 and 80 years old with acute or convalescent COVID-19. The CDR3 runs from the conserved cysteine through the conserved F or W. Only some rows state a clone size, as once, few, many or a class for expanded clones.

j_gene,v_gene,abundance,CDR3aa
TRBJ2-1,TRBV19,many,CASSIVGAGANEQFF
TRBJ2-3,TRBV19,-,CASSAAGTDTQYF
TRBJ1-3,TRBV6-2/TRBV6-3,-,CASSTTRDRKGVNTIYF
TRBJ1-1,TRBV6-5,-,CASRAPRGTNTEAFF
TRBJ2-5,TRBV4-1,-,CASSQHGSRGAQETQYF
TRBJ1-3,TRBV27,-,CASSLSPPQGHRGNTIYF
TRBJ1-5,TRBV4-1,-,CASSLGGLEEPQHF
TRBJ1-1,TRBV5-5,-,CASSFVRNAEAFF
TRBJ1-2,TRBV6-5,once,CASSPRVSDGYTF
TRBJ1-2,TRBV11-1,-,CASSFRETNYGYTF
TRBJ1-1,TRBV6-6,-,CASSYSVQGYTEAFF